This TCR beta chain stems from a study of CD8 T cells in ankylosing spondylitis. Overall study results and limits: Relatively scarce in peripheral blood, disease-linked clones were CD8+.

Quantitative 5'-RACE was performed with molecular barcodes, and it yielded the TCR beta libraries. TCRdb called the 5' RACE reads again in MiXCR, with one record for every CDR3 protein. The table has under 300,000 distinct CDR3 sequences, roughly 10% seen once. Many counts were recorded for this clonotype. Its antigen is not identified. The V gene lost 6 bases and the J gene lost 6 bases, with 17 bases spanning the gap. CDR1 and CDR2 (germline): SQVTM, ANQGSEA. This CDR3 is 13 amino acids long. This sequence was found in a male donor with ankylosing spondylitis or in good health (not recorded which). The genes are TRBV29-1 and TRBJ1-2, with D perhaps matching TRBD1 (5 bases). The sample taken for sequencing was blood, either unsorted or a sorted T cell fraction (not recorded which). The CDR3 here is CSVGRGRVDGYTF. DNA for the CDR3: TGCAGCGTCGGGCGGGGCAGGGTGGATGGCTACACCTTC. The whole variable domain, remainder taken from reference TRBV29-1 and TRBJ1-2, is SAVISQKPSRDICQRGTSLTIQCQVDSQVTMMFWYRQQPGQSLTLIATANQGSEATYESGFVIDKFPISRPNLTFSTLTVSNMSPEDSSIYLCSVGRGRVDGYTFGSGTRLTVV.